The clone carrying this TCR beta chain was seen more than once but under ten times. Its specificity is not known. This record belongs to a study of beta chain features in type 1 diabetes. Study summary: The patient and healthy donor groups were comparable for age, gender and cell yields. There were some 110 million sorted cells examined across all samples. Study findings and constraints: Moderate but significant shortening of TCRB CDR3s was recorded in all four CD4+ subsets from Type 1 diabetes patients.

V lost 6 bases and J 4 bases, leaving 18 bases between the germline ends. From germline, CDR1 is SQVTM and CDR2 ANQGSEA. This CDR3 is built from 14 residues. Isolated RNA was reverse transcribed in full, so expressed TCRB transcripts were sequenced. Profiling relied on immunoSEQ multiplex PCR, and the TCRdb table lists in-frame clones only, not all of them. The sample shows 310,000 or so clones, 14% to 15% of them seen only once. Via the markers CD45RO/CCR7/CD25/CD127/CD95/CD27, stem cell-like memory, regulatory, central memory and naive CD4+ cells were sorted. V gene TRBV29-1 combines with J gene TRBJ1-2; D is possibly TRBD1 (5 bases). The TCR sequence derives from a man younger than 35 with type 1 diabetes. The material sequenced was naive CD4+ T cells from blood. The CDR3 reads CSVPTIQGPYGYTF. In DNA form, the CDR3 reads TGCAGCGTCCCCACCATCCAGGGCCCCTATGGCTACACCTTC.